A selection of T cell receptor beta chains follows, all from one sample in a study of T cells in Graves' hyperthyroidism and ophthalmopathy. TCRdb re-called the multiplex PCR reads through MiXCR, storing one row per CDR3 protein. In the table there are hundreds of thousands of distinct CDR3 sequences, over 15% of which are singletons. Sequencing input: blood. Receptors originate from a woman aged 18-29 years with Graves' hyperthyroidism. Both conserved end residues are part of each CDR3. D genes are given only for firm matches. The listing skips clone size in some rows; elsewhere it reads once, few, many or a size class.

TRBV2	-	few	TRBJ2-2	TGTGCCAGCAGTTCCGCCGACCAGGGTCCGAACACCGGGGAGCTGTTTTTT	CASSSADQGPNTGELFF
TRBV24-1	TRBD1	-	TRBJ2-3	TGTGCCACCAGTGATCCGGGACAGGGGGATACGCAGTATTTT	CATSDPGQGDTQYF
TRBV20-1	TRBD2	many	TRBJ2-7	TGCAGTGCTACCGGGACTAGCTTCTACGAGCAGTACTTC	CSATGTSFYEQYF
TRBV24-1	-	many	TRBJ1-5	TGTGCCACCAGTGATGGGCCGGATCAGCCCCAGCATTTT	CATSDGPDQPQHF
TRBV11-2	-	many	TRBJ2-2	TGTGCCAGCAGCTTCGGGGGCAGGCCGAACACCGGGGAGCTGTTTTTT	CASSFGGRPNTGELFF
TRBV20-1	-	many	TRBJ1-2	TGCAGTGCTTGGCCGGGAGCTGATGGCTACACCTTC	CSAWPGADGYTF
TRBV19	-	many	TRBJ1-2	TGTGCCAGTAGTATAGCGGCAGGGACCAACTATGGCTACACCTTC	CASSIAAGTNYGYTF
TRBV3-1	-	-	TRBJ2-2	TGTGCCAGCAGCCAAGATCGGGGGAACACCGGGGAGCTGTTTTTT	CASSQDRGNTGELFF
TRBV12-3/TRBV12-4	-	many	TRBJ2-5	TGTGCCAGCAGTTTCTCGGCCACAGGGAGGAAGACCCAGTACTTC	CASSFSATGRKTQYF
TRBV12-3/TRBV12-4	TRBD1	many	TRBJ1-1	TGTGCCAGCAGTTTGACGACAGGGAGCACTGAAGCTTTCTTT	CASSLTTGSTEAFF
TRBV6-2/TRBV6-3	TRBD1	few	TRBJ2-5	TGTGCCAGCAGACCCGGGACAGGGGACGGAGAGACCCAGTACTTC	CASRPGTGDGETQYF
TRBV30	-	many	TRBJ2-5	TGTGCCTGGAGTTACGAGACCCAGTACTTC	CAWSYETQYF
TRBV6-5	TRBD1	many	TRBJ1-2	TGTGCCAGCAGCTATCTCCGGGACAGGGGTAGCTACACCTTC	CASSYLRDRGSYTF
TRBV29-1	TRBD1	-	TRBJ1-1	TGCAGCGCCCAAACGGGACAGGGGAACACTGAAGCTTTCTTT	CSAQTGQGNTEAFF
TRBV24-1	-	many	TRBJ1-1	TGTGCCACCAGTGATTCGCGACAGAAGAACACTGAAGCTTTCTTT	CATSDSRQKNTEAFF
TRBV5-4	-	many	TRBJ2-4	TGTGCCAGCAGCTTGTTGGGGCCCAAAAACATTCAGTACTTC	CASSLLGPKNIQYF
TRBV6-2/TRBV6-3	-	many	TRBJ2-7	TGTGCCAGCAGTTACTCCACCGGGGCCAGGTCCTACGAGCAGTACTTC	CASSYSTGARSYEQYF